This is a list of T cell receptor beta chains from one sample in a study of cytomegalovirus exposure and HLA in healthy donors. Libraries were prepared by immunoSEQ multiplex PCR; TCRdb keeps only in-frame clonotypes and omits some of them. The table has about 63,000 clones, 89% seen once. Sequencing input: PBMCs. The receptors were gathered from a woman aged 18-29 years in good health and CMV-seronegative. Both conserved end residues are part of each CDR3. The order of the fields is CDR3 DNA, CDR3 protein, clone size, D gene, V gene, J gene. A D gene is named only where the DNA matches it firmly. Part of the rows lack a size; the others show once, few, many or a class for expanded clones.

CDR3 DNA: TGTGCCTGGAGCGGCCCGCCGGCAGGGGGCAATGGCTACACCTTC; CDR3 protein: CAWSGPPAGGNGYTF; clone size: -; D gene: TRBD1; V gene: TRBV30; J gene: TRBJ1-2
CDR3 DNA: TGTGCCAGCAGCTTACAGCGGGGAGGCGAAGAGACCCAGTACTTC; CDR3 protein: CASSLQRGGEETQYF; clone size: -; D gene: TRBD2; V gene: TRBV11-2; J gene: TRBJ2-5
CDR3 DNA: TGTGCCAGCAGCTTACGTAGCGGGCAAGAGACCCAGTACTTC; CDR3 protein: CASSLRSGQETQYF; clone size: -; D gene: TRBD2; V gene: TRBV7-3; J gene: TRBJ2-5
CDR3 DNA: TGTGCCACCAGGGACAGTCTTTACAATGAGCAGTTCTTC; CDR3 protein: CATRDSLYNEQFF; clone size: -; D gene: TRBD1; V gene: TRBV7-2; J gene: TRBJ2-1
CDR3 DNA: TGTGCCAGCAGTGACATGAGTCTAGCGGAACAAGAGACCCAGTACTTC; CDR3 protein: CASSDMSLAEQETQYF; clone size: -; D gene: TRBD2; V gene: TRBV25-1; J gene: TRBJ2-5
CDR3 DNA: TGTGCCAGCAGTTTAAGCGGTGGCTATGAGCAGTTCTTC; CDR3 protein: CASSLSGGYEQFF; clone size: -; D gene: -; V gene: TRBV28; J gene: TRBJ2-1
CDR3 DNA: TGTGCCAGCAGCTTAATCCCACTTACTACGGGGGCTGGGGCCAACGTCCTGACTTTC; CDR3 protein: CASSLIPLTTGAGANVLTF; clone size: -; D gene: -; V gene: TRBV11-2; J gene: TRBJ2-6
CDR3 DNA: TGTGCCAGCAGCCCCGTCGCGGGCGGGGAGCTGTTTTTT; CDR3 protein: CASSPVAGGELFF; clone size: -; D gene: -; V gene: TRBV7-2; J gene: TRBJ2-2
CDR3 DNA: TGTGCCAGCAGCGCCGAGTTAGCGCGGTCGGGGGAGACCCAGTACTTC; CDR3 protein: CASSAELARSGETQYF; clone size: -; D gene: -; V gene: TRBV5-4; J gene: TRBJ2-5
CDR3 DNA: TGTGCCAGGACGACAGGACCGAACACTGAAGCTTTCTTT; CDR3 protein: CARTTGPNTEAFF; clone size: -; D gene: -; V gene: TRBV30; J gene: TRBJ1-1
CDR3 DNA: TGTGCCAGCAGCTTGGGCCAGGGTTCCTATAATTCACCCCTCCACTTT; CDR3 protein: CASSLGQGSYNSPLHF; clone size: -; D gene: -; V gene: TRBV5-5; J gene: TRBJ1-6
CDR3 DNA: TGCGCCAGCAGCCGCCCGGGAGTTCTGGCCGGGGAGCTGTTTTTT; CDR3 protein: CASSRPGVLAGELFF; clone size: -; D gene: -; V gene: TRBV4-1; J gene: TRBJ2-2
CDR3 DNA: TGTGCCAGCAGCTTCGGACTAGCGGGGGCAGATACGCAGTATTTT; CDR3 protein: CASSFGLAGADTQYF; clone size: -; D gene: TRBD2; V gene: TRBV7-2; J gene: TRBJ2-3
CDR3 DNA: TGTGCCTGGAGTGTAAGGGGAAATCAGCCCCAGCATTTT; CDR3 protein: CAWSVRGNQPQHF; clone size: -; D gene: -; V gene: TRBV30; J gene: TRBJ1-5
CDR3 DNA: TGTGCCAGCAGTGCAATGCAGGGGGCAACTAATGAAAAACTGTTTTTT; CDR3 protein: CASSAMQGATNEKLFF; clone size: -; D gene: TRBD1; V gene: TRBV6-1; J gene: TRBJ1-4
CDR3 DNA: TGTGCCAGCAGTCAAAGACCGGGGGACCAGCCCCAGCATTTT; CDR3 protein: CASSQRPGDQPQHF; clone size: -; D gene: -; V gene: TRBV6-5; J gene: TRBJ1-5
CDR3 DNA: TGTGCCAGCAGCTTAAACCATCGGGGGGTCTCCTACAATGAGCAGTTCTTC; CDR3 protein: CASSLNHRGVSYNEQFF; clone size: -; D gene: TRBD2; V gene: TRBV11-2; J gene: TRBJ2-1
CDR3 DNA: TGTGCCTGGAGTGGGCAGGGGGCATCTGCAGGCTACGAGCAGTACTTC; CDR3 protein: CAWSGQGASAGYEQYF; clone size: -; D gene: TRBD1; V gene: TRBV30; J gene: TRBJ2-7
CDR3 DNA: TGTGCCAGCAGCCCTCACACAGGTCTGACGGGAAACACCATATATTTT; CDR3 protein: CASSPHTGLTGNTIYF; clone size: -; D gene: -; V gene: TRBV2; J gene: TRBJ1-3
CDR3 DNA: TGCGCCAGCAGCCACGTGGGACAGGGTAGTTACGAGCAGTACTTC; CDR3 protein: CASSHVGQGSYEQYF; clone size: -; D gene: TRBD1; V gene: TRBV4-1; J gene: TRBJ2-7
CDR3 DNA: TGTGCCAGCAGCTTACTACACAGGGACTACGAGCAGTACTTC; CDR3 protein: CASSLLHRDYEQYF; clone size: -; D gene: -; V gene: TRBV7-2; J gene: TRBJ2-7
CDR3 DNA: TGTGCCAGCCAAGGACGGGGGGAAAAACTGTTTTTT; CDR3 protein: CASQGRGEKLFF; clone size: -; D gene: -; V gene: TRBV27; J gene: TRBJ1-4
CDR3 DNA: TGTGCCAGCAGCCCGGACAGGGGACGAAATCAGCCCCAGCATTTT; CDR3 protein: CASSPDRGRNQPQHF; clone size: -; D gene: TRBD1; V gene: TRBV5-8; J gene: TRBJ1-5
CDR3 DNA: TGTGCCAGCAGTTTCCCTAGCGACACCGGGGAGCTGTTTTTT; CDR3 protein: CASSFPSDTGELFF; clone size: once; D gene: -; V gene: TRBV28; J gene: TRBJ2-2
CDR3 DNA: TGTGCCTGGAGTTCATCGAGCGGAGAGCAGTTCTTC; CDR3 protein: CAWSSSSGEQFF; clone size: once; D gene: -; V gene: TRBV30; J gene: TRBJ2-1
CDR3 DNA: TGTGCCTGGAGGGCCCTGGGGACAGCGGATGGCTACACCTTC; CDR3 protein: CAWRALGTADGYTF; clone size: -; D gene: TRBD1; V gene: TRBV30; J gene: TRBJ1-2
CDR3 DNA: TGCGCCAGCAGCTTGGCCGGGGGGTGGGTTGAGCAGTTCTTC; CDR3 protein: CASSLAGGWVEQFF; clone size: -; D gene: TRBD2; V gene: TRBV5-1; J gene: TRBJ2-1
CDR3 DNA: TGTGCCAGCAGCCCAGGACAGGCGACCTATGGCTACACCTTC; CDR3 protein: CASSPGQATYGYTF; clone size: -; D gene: TRBD1; V gene: TRBV7-2; J gene: TRBJ1-2
CDR3 DNA: TGTGCCAGCAGCTTAGAATGGGACAGGGAGGAAAAACTGTTTTTT; CDR3 protein: CASSLEWDREEKLFF; clone size: -; D gene: TRBD1; V gene: TRBV11-2; J gene: TRBJ1-4
CDR3 DNA: TGTGCCAGCAGTGATTACGGCGCAGGGGGAGAGACCCAGTACTTC; CDR3 protein: CASSDYGAGGETQYF; clone size: -; D gene: TRBD1; V gene: TRBV2; J gene: TRBJ2-5
CDR3 DNA: TGTGCCTCGGGGGGGAGGGTATCTACGGATACGCAGTATTTT; CDR3 protein: CASGGRVSTDTQYF; clone size: -; D gene: TRBD2; V gene: TRBV5-4; J gene: TRBJ2-3
CDR3 DNA: TGTGCCAGCAGTTTATTGTCGGGACACACTAATGAAAAACTGTTTTTT; CDR3 protein: CASSLLSGHTNEKLFF; clone size: -; D gene: -; V gene: TRBV28; J gene: TRBJ1-4
CDR3 DNA: TGTGCCAGCAGTTTAATAGGAGGAGGTAGCAATCAGCCCCAGCATTTT; CDR3 protein: CASSLIGGGSNQPQHF; clone size: once; D gene: -; V gene: TRBV27; J gene: TRBJ1-5
CDR3 DNA: TGTGCCAGCAGGTACCCTACTAGCGGGAGGGCCTCTAGCACAGATACGCAGTATTTT; CDR3 protein: CASRYPTSGRASSTDTQYF; clone size: -; D gene: TRBD2; V gene: TRBV2; J gene: TRBJ2-3
CDR3 DNA: TGTGCCAGCAGCACGGCAGGACAGGGGGCGGTAGACACTGAAGCTTTCTTT; CDR3 protein: CASSTAGQGAVDTEAFF; clone size: -; D gene: TRBD1; V gene: TRBV5-8; J gene: TRBJ1-1
CDR3 DNA: TGTGCCATCACACAGGGGGCCTCCTACGAGCAGTACTTC; CDR3 protein: CAITQGASYEQYF; clone size: -; D gene: TRBD1; V gene: TRBV10-3; J gene: TRBJ2-7
CDR3 DNA: TGTGCCAGCACCCCGGCGGGGGACTACTACGAGCAGTACTTC; CDR3 protein: CASTPAGDYYEQYF; clone size: -; D gene: TRBD2; V gene: TRBV5-5; J gene: TRBJ2-7
CDR3 DNA: TGCGCCAGCAGCCGTGGACAGGGGAATAATTCACCCCTCCACTTT; CDR3 protein: CASSRGQGNNSPLHF; clone size: few; D gene: TRBD1; V gene: TRBV5-1; J gene: TRBJ1-6
CDR3 DNA: TGTGCCAGTAGTCCAGGGGGGACTAGCGCGTCCTACGAGCAGTACTTC; CDR3 protein: CASSPGGTSASYEQYF; clone size: few; D gene: TRBD2; V gene: TRBV19; J gene: TRBJ2-7
CDR3 DNA: TGTGCCTCACACCGCCAGGATGAGCAGTTCTTC; CDR3 protein: CASHRQDEQFF; clone size: -; D gene: -; V gene: TRBV6-6; J gene: TRBJ2-1
CDR3 DNA: TGCGCCAGCAGCCGCGGACTAGCGGGAGATAATGAGCAGTTCTTC; CDR3 protein: CASSRGLAGDNEQFF; clone size: -; D gene: TRBD2; V gene: TRBV5-1; J gene: TRBJ2-1
CDR3 DNA: TGCGCCAGCAGTGAGAAGGGACTAGCGGCTTACAATGAGCAGTTCTTC; CDR3 protein: CASSEKGLAAYNEQFF; clone size: -; D gene: TRBD2; V gene: TRBV10-1; J gene: TRBJ2-1
CDR3 DNA: TGTGCCAGCAGTTTCTCAACAGGGGCTTATGGAAACACCATATATTTT; CDR3 protein: CASSFSTGAYGNTIYF; clone size: -; D gene: TRBD1; V gene: TRBV6-5; J gene: TRBJ1-3
CDR3 DNA: TGTGCCAGCAGTGAATTTGAGGGCGCAACTAATGAAAAACTGTTTTTT; CDR3 protein: CASSEFEGATNEKLFF; clone size: once; D gene: -; V gene: TRBV6-1; J gene: TRBJ1-4
CDR3 DNA: TGTGCCAGCAGCTCTACCGGTAGCGGGGGAAGGACAGATACGCAGTATTTT; CDR3 protein: CASSSTGSGGRTDTQYF; clone size: few; D gene: TRBD2; V gene: TRBV7-2; J gene: TRBJ2-3